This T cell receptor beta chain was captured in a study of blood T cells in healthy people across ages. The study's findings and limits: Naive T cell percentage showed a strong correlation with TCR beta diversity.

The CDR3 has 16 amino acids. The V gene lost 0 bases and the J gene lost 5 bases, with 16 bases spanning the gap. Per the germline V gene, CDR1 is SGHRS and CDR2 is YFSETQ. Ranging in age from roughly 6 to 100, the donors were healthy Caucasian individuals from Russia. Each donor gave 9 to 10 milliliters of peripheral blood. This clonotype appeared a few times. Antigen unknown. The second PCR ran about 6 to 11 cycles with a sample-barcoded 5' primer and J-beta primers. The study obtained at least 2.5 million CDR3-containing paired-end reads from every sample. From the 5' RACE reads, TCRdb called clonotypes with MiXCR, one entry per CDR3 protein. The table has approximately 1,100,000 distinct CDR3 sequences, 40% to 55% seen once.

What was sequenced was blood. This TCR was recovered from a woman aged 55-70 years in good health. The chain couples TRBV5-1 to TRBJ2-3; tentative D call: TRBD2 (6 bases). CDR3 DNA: TGCGCCAGCAGCTTGGTGGCGGGACCGCCCGGAGATACGCAGTATTTT. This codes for CASSLVAGPPGDTQYF.